This entry lists 9 T cell receptor beta chains sequenced from one sample in a study of T cells after posttransplantation cyclophosphamide. Assay: immunoSEQ multiplex PCR; the TCRdb copy retains only in-frame clones and omits some. Sampling found over 25,000 clones, none seen once. The sequencing sample was made of PBMCs. The receptors stem from a man aged 50 to 60 in good health, CMV-negative, and a related stem cell transplant donor.

This clone was recorded many times. This sequence joins TRBV5-1 and TRBJ2-7, with 9 bases that match TRBD1. The CDR3 extends over 15 amino acids. The germline gives CDR1 SGHRS, CDR2 YFSETQ. The trim removed 0 bases at V and 4 bases at J, leaving 5 bases unmatched. The CDR3 here is CASSLAPGQGYEQYF. The DNA of the CDR3 is TGCGCCAGCAGCTTGGCCCCCGGACAGGGGTACGAGCAGTACTTC.

This clone was detected many times. The chain carries TRBV28 and TRBJ1-5, with 8 bases aligning to TRBD1. The germline V gene encodes CDR1 MDHEN and CDR2 SYDVKM. The CDR3 length is 13 residues. J gave up 6 bases and V 6 bases, and 4 bases lay outside the gene matches. The CDR3 DNA follows: TGTGCCAGCAGCCGGGACAGGACTCAGCCCCAGCATTTT. Translated: CASSRDRTQPQHF.

This clone was seen ten or more times. The chain joins TRBV30 to TRBJ1-1, with TRBD1 as a possible D gene (5 bases). From germline, CDR1 is GTSNPN and CDR2 SVGIG (reference sequence). The CDR3 runs to 15 residues. V was trimmed by 5 bases and J by 0 bases, leaving 16 bases between them. CDR3 bases: TGTGCCTGGCGTAAGACAGCGCCAATGAACACTGAAGCTTTCTTT. Its translation: CAWRKTAPMNTEAFF.

This clone appeared many times. The gene calls are TRBV27 and TRBJ2-5; D is perhaps TRBD1 (5 bases). The CDR3 is 14 amino acids. Trimming left V 3 bases short and J 1 base short, with 9 bases between. From germline, CDR1 is MNHEY and CDR2 SMNVEV (reference sequence). CDR3 coding DNA: TGTGCCAGCAGTTTGCAGGGTCTCCAAGAGACCCAGTACTTC. Residues: CASSLQGLQETQYF.

This clone was observed a handful of times. One base away lies a much larger clone, so this may be a sequencing read error. The chain is built from TRBV27 and TRBJ1-6; possible D gene TRBD1, 5 bases. Germline loops: CDR1 MNHEY, CDR2 SMNVEV (reference sequence). The CDR3 totals 15 residues. The CDR3 loop is CAGRTRQPINSPLHF. The CDR3 nucleotides read TGTGCCGGCAGAACCCGACAGCCTATTAATTCACCCCTCCACTTT.

In its sample, this clone was seen many times. The rearrangement links TRBV7-9 to TRBJ2-5; D gene unclear. Trimming removed 0 bases from V and 5 bases from J, with 10 bases in between. This CDR3 region has 14 residues. Germline V CDR1 and CDR2: SEHNR, FQNEAQ (reference sequence). CDR3 coding DNA: TGTGCCAGCAGCTTAGCGGTACTAACGGAGACCCAGTACTTC. This sequence encodes CASSLAVLTETQYF. Complete variable domain (other parts from reference TRBV7-9 and TRBJ2-5): DTGVSQNPRHKITKRGQNVTFRCDPISEHNRLYWYRQTLGQGPEFLTYFQNEAQLEKSRLLSDRFSAERPKGSFSTLEIQRTEQGDSAMYLCASSLAVLTETQYFGPGTRLLVL.

This clone was picked up many times. The chain employs TRBV5-4 and TRBJ1-4; 7 bases map to TRBD1. The length of the CDR3 is 15 residues. Unmatched junction bases numbered 3, after V lost 4 bases and J lost 0 bases. Looked up from germline, CDR1 is SGHNT and CDR2 is YYREEE (reference sequence). The chain's CDR3 is CASSPGGTTNEKLFF. The CDR3 coding sequence is TGTGCCAGCAGCCCAGGGGGGACAACTAATGAAAAACTGTTTTTT. The whole variable domain, filled in from reference TRBV5-4 and TRBJ1-4, reads ETGVTQSPTHLIKTRGQQVTLRCSSQSGHNTVSWYQQALGQGPQFIFQYYREEENGRGNFPPRFSGLQFPNYSSELNVNALELDDSALYLCASSPGGTTNEKLFFGSGTQLSVL.

In this sample, this clone turned up many times. The CDR3 reads CASSAGQGLLTEAFF. In DNA form, the CDR3 reads TGTGCCAGCAGCGCAGGACAGGGCCTTTTAACTGAAGCTTTCTTT. V gene TRBV9 combines with J gene TRBJ1-1; 8 bases align to TRBD1. The CDR3 totals 15 residues. Trimming removed 3 bases from V and 5 bases from J; junction bases left unmatched: 9. The germline V gene has CDR1 SGDLS and CDR2 YYNGEE. Based on the CDR3 plus reference TRBV9 and TRBJ1-1, the full variable domain is DSGVTQTPKHLITATGQRVTLRCSPRSGDLSVYWYQQSLDQGLQFLIQYYNGEERAKGNILERFSAQQFPDLHSELNLSSLELGDSALYFCASSAGQGLLTEAFFGQGTRLTVV.

This clone was observed many times. V and J are TRBV6-1 and TRBJ2-5; a weak D match, TRBD2 (7 bases). This CDR3 is 14 amino acids long. With 4 bases removed from V and 4 bases from J, the gap between germline ends came to 13 bases. The germline V gene has CDR1 MNHNS and CDR2 SASEGT. CDR3 DNA sequence: TGTGCCAGCAGTGGGGGGGGCGCGGGAGAGACCCAGTACTTC. This encodes CASSGGGAGETQYF.